This T cell receptor beta chain was obtained from a study of beta chain features in type 1 diabetes. Turning to the study itself: Taken together, all samples contributed approximately 110 million examined sorted cells.

Of note for this clone: The antigen remains undetermined.

V was trimmed by 4 bases and J by 7 bases, leaving 21 bases between them. The CDR3 length is 15 residues. The germline gives CDR1 SGDLS, CDR2 YYNGEE. Study results and limitations: cDNA sequencing could over-represent cells with high TCR expression. Shortening that was moderate but significant affected the TCRB CDR3s of Type 1 diabetes patients in all four CD4+ subsets. Type 1 diabetes patients showed fewer insertions and more deletions at VDJ junctions.

The entirety of the isolated RNA underwent reverse transcription, so expressed TCRB transcripts were sequenced. Assay used: immunoSEQ multiplex PCR; TCRdb lists only in-frame clones, some missing. Of 25,000 to 30,000 clones listed, less than 60% are singletons. The clonotype originates from a woman aged 18 to 35 with type 1 diabetes. The genes are TRBV9 and TRBJ2-7; D is perhaps TRBD1 (6 bases). Input material: Tregs from blood. CDR3 protein: CASSPTGTPMGEQYF. The CDR3 DNA reads as TGTGCCAGCAGCCCTACCGGGACACCGATGGGGGAGCAGTACTTC.